Listed below are T cell receptor beta chains from one sample, sequenced in a study of cytomegalovirus exposure and HLA in healthy donors. Clones were read by immunoSEQ multiplex PCR, and TCRdb kept only the in-frame ones, dropping some. The sample carries approximately 77,000 clones, around 78% recorded once. Sequencing input: PBMCs. The source of these receptors is a middle-aged man in good health and CMV-seronegative. Each CDR3 is given with its conserved first and last residue. A D gene is named only where the DNA matches it firmly. Not every row has a clone size; where given, it reads once, few, many or a size class.

D	size	J	V	CDR3	DNA
NA	NA	TRBJ2-7	TRBV28	CASSPPTFYEQYF	TGTGCCAGCAGTCCCCCGACATTCTACGAGCAGTACTTC
NA	NA	TRBJ1-2	TRBV4-1	CASSHTFLDSGYTF	TGCGCCAGCAGCCATACTTTCCTCGATTCTGGCTACACCTTC
TRBD1	NA	TRBJ2-7	TRBV7-2	CASSLAGQAVYEQYF	TGTGCCAGCAGCTTAGCGGGACAGGCGGTCTACGAGCAGTACTTC
NA	few	TRBJ1-1	TRBV6-1	CASILADMNTEAFF	TGTGCCAGCATTTTAGCCGATATGAACACTGAAGCTTTCTTT
TRBD1	few	TRBJ1-1	TRBV19	CASSVTGLVTEAFF	TGTGCCAGTAGTGTGACAGGGTTGGTCACTGAAGCTTTCTTT
NA	NA	TRBJ2-5	TRBV27	CASSQTAGRLETQYF	TGTGCCAGCAGCCAAACGGCAGGGAGGTTGGAGACCCAGTACTTC
NA	NA	TRBJ1-1	TRBV15	CATSRVPNTEAFF	TGTGCCACCAGCAGAGTCCCTAACACTGAAGCTTTCTTT
NA	once	TRBJ1-1	TRBV7-9	CASSLTGGGTEAFF	TGTGCTAGCAGCTTAACCGGGGGTGGCACTGAAGCTTTCTTT
TRBD2	few	TRBJ2-3	TRBV30	CAWSRREADTQYF	TGTGCCTGGAGTCGGCGGGAGGCGGATACGCAGTATTTT
NA	few	TRBJ1-5	TRBV4-3	CASSQTLRGSNQPQHF	TGCGCCAGCAGCCAAACATTACGGGGGTCCAATCAGCCCCAGCATTTT
NA	NA	TRBJ2-3	TRBV6-1	CASSERGIRTDTQYF	TGTGCCAGCAGTGAACGGGGAATCCGCACAGATACGCAGTATTTT
NA	NA	TRBJ2-7	TRBV5-4	CASSSPGGGGSYEQYF	TGTGCCAGCAGCTCCCCCGGAGGGGGGGGCTCCTACGAGCAGTACTTC
TRBD2	few	TRBJ2-5	TRBV10-3	CAISESLAETQYF	TGTGCCATCAGTGAGTCACTAGCGGAGACCCAGTACTTC
NA	few	TRBJ2-5	TRBV7-9	CASSLGGATQYF	TGTGCCAGCAGCTTGGGGGGGGCGACCCAGTACTTC
TRBD2	NA	TRBJ2-2	TRBV19	CASSILAGNTGELFF	TGTGCCAGTAGTATACTAGCGGGAAACACCGGGGAGCTGTTTTTT
NA	NA	TRBJ1-1	TRBV6-5	CASSYVGGAGAEAFF	TGTGCCAGCAGTTACGTGGGGGGCGCGGGGGCTGAAGCTTTCTTT
NA	NA	TRBJ1-1	TRBV19	CASSTDGTVSEAFF	TGTGCCAGTAGTACAGACGGTACCGTTTCCGAAGCTTTCTTT
NA	NA	TRBJ1-5	TRBV6-6	CASSYSTGRDQPQHF	TGTGCCAGCAGTTACTCCACAGGGAGGGATCAGCCCCAGCATTTT
TRBD2	NA	TRBJ2-7	TRBV5-1	CASNMRAFAGGPGEQYF	TGCGCCAGCAATATGCGGGCCTTCGCGGGAGGGCCGGGGGAGCAGTACTTC
NA	NA	TRBJ2-7	TRBV7-9	CASSLELGANEQYF	TGTGCCAGCAGCTTAGAACTGGGGGCGAACGAGCAGTACTTC
NA	once	TRBJ2-7	TRBV5-1	CASSLAAFPYEQYF	TGCGCCAGCAGCTTAGCGGCCTTCCCCTACGAGCAGTACTTC
TRBD1	NA	TRBJ1-1	TRBV11-2	CASSFDRVNTEAFF	TGTGCCAGCAGCTTCGACAGGGTGAACACTGAAGCTTTCTTT
TRBD1	NA	TRBJ2-2	TRBV11-3	CASSLGTTGDHTGELFF	TGTGCCAGCAGCTTAGGGACGACAGGGGACCACACCGGGGAGCTGTTTTTT
NA	NA	TRBJ1-2	TRBV2	CASGRQVPYGYTF	TGTGCCAGCGGCCGACAGGTGCCATATGGCTACACCTTC
NA	NA	TRBJ1-2	TRBV5-6	CASSLGLGGLLWFYGYTF	TGTGCCAGCAGCTTGGGCTTGGGAGGTCTCCTCTGGTTCTATGGCTACACCTTC
NA	NA	TRBJ1-5	TRBV19	CASSKNKEANQPQHF	TGTGCCAGTAGTAAGAACAAGGAGGCCAATCAGCCCCAGCATTTT
NA	once	TRBJ2-5	TRBV30	CAWSVARKETQYF	TGTGCCTGGAGTGTGGCTAGAAAAGAGACCCAGTACTTC
TRBD1	NA	TRBJ2-5	TRBV25-1	CASSDSGTGETQYF	TGTGCCAGCAGTGACTCCGGGACAGGAGAGACCCAGTACTTC
TRBD1	NA	TRBJ1-2	TRBV4-3	CASSQDRAGGGYTF	TGCGCCAGCAGCCAAGATAGGGCAGGGGGTGGCTACACCTTC
NA	NA	TRBJ2-6	TRBV9	CASSRTGNGANVLTF	TGTGCCAGCAGCAGAACAGGGAATGGGGCCAACGTCCTGACTTTC
TRBD2	NA	TRBJ2-7	TRBV5-1	CASSRTSGSGYEQYF	TGCGCCAGCAGCCGGACTAGCGGGAGTGGCTACGAGCAGTACTTC
NA	NA	TRBJ1-4	TRBV2	CASGEAGTSNEKLFF	TGTGCCAGCGGTGAAGCCGGGACATCTAATGAAAAACTGTTTTTT
NA	NA	TRBJ1-1	TRBV7-2	CASSLVGGNTEAFF	TGTGCCAGCAGCTTAGTAGGCGGTAACACTGAAGCTTTCTTT
NA	NA	TRBJ1-2	TRBV6-1	CASSPATLRGGGYTF	TGTGCCAGCAGTCCCGCGACCCTAAGGGGGGGTGGCTACACCTTC
TRBD1	NA	TRBJ1-2	TRBV28	CASSTDRVGYTF	TGTGCCAGCAGTACAGACAGGGTCGGCTACACCTTC
TRBD1	few	TRBJ1-2	TRBV5-1	CASSFDRGFNGYTF	TGCGCCAGCAGCTTTGACAGGGGATTTAATGGCTACACCTTC
TRBD1	NA	TRBJ2-7	TRBV7-2	CASSHRDRGYEQYF	TGTGCCAGCAGCCACCGGGACAGGGGCTACGAGCAGTACTTC
TRBD2	NA	TRBJ2-7	TRBV7-8	CASSLSGGLYEQYF	TGTGCCAGCAGCTTATCGGGAGGACTATACGAGCAGTACTTC
NA	NA	TRBJ2-7	TRBV27	CASSFDGSPYEQYF	TGTGCCAGCAGTTTCGACGGGAGCCCCTACGAGCAGTACTTC
NA	NA	TRBJ1-2	TRBV15	CATSSYDLQGRDYGYTF	TGTGCCACCAGCAGCTATGACCTACAGGGTCGGGACTATGGCTACACCTTC
NA	NA	TRBJ2-2	TRBV19	CASRLRGAITGELFF	TGTGCCAGTAGGCTTCGGGGGGCAATCACCGGGGAGCTGTTTTTT
TRBD2	NA	TRBJ2-3	TRBV5-4	CASSAGTSGRTDTQYF	TGTGCCAGCAGCGCGGGGACTAGCGGGAGGACAGATACGCAGTATTTT
TRBD1	once	TRBJ1-1	TRBV6-1	CASSAGQLNTEAFF	TGTGCCAGCAGTGCGGGACAGTTGAACACTGAAGCTTTCTTT
NA	NA	TRBJ1-2	TRBV6-4	CASSDAGTHGYTF	TGTGCCAGCAGTGATGCCGGGACACATGGCTACACCTTC
TRBD2	NA	TRBJ2-1	TRBV14	CASSAAGTSGRNEQFF	TGTGCCAGCAGCGCGGCCGGGACTAGCGGGAGAAATGAGCAGTTCTTC
TRBD1	once	TRBJ1-2	TRBV2	CASRTGGWGYTF	TGTGCCAGCAGGACAGGGGGCTGGGGCTACACCTTC
NA	once	TRBJ2-7	TRBV6-1	CASRRLGLHEQYF	TGTGCCAGCAGGAGGTTGGGGCTTCACGAGCAGTACTTC
NA	once	TRBJ2-5	TRBV7-9	CASREGKTQYF	TGTGCCAGCAGAGAGGGAAAGACCCAGTACTTC
TRBD2	NA	TRBJ2-1	TRBV4-1	CASSHLIAGNSYNEQFF	TGCGCCAGCAGCCACCTAATAGCGGGCAACTCCTACAATGAGCAGTTCTTC
NA	NA	TRBJ1-1	TRBV5-1	CASSLGGGAEAFF	TGCGCCAGCAGCCTAGGAGGGGGGGCTGAAGCTTTCTTT
TRBD1	NA	TRBJ2-7	TRBV7-2	CASSFRDRVYEQYF	TGTGCCAGCAGTTTCCGGGACAGAGTCTACGAGCAGTACTTC
TRBD1	NA	TRBJ1-4	TRBV5-6	CASSDGQGAIEKLFF	TGTGCCAGCAGCGACGGACAGGGCGCGATTGAAAAACTGTTTTTT
TRBD1	NA	TRBJ2-1	TRBV15	CATSRDMGQGRNEQFF	TGTGCCACCAGCAGAGATATGGGACAGGGTCGGAATGAGCAGTTCTTC
NA	NA	TRBJ2-7	TRBV27	CASSRFQFESTYEQYF	TGTGCCAGCTCTAGATTCCAGTTTGAATCCACCTACGAGCAGTACTTC
TRBD2	NA	TRBJ2-7	TRBV7-3	CASSLYPGLDLWQYF	TGTGCCAGCAGCCTTTATCCGGGACTAGATTTGTGGCAGTACTTC